These T cell receptor beta chains were read from a single sample in a study of OX40 agonist ivuxolimab in advanced cancers. Sequencing was performed with immunoSEQ multiplex PCR; in TCRdb, only in-frame clones are kept and a portion is missing. Counted here are nearly 55,000 clones, around 89% occurring once; the ten biggest clones make up 1.3% to 1.5%. The sequencing used CD4+ or CD8+ T cells sorted from blood, collected in a trial of the OX40 agonist ivuxolimab. Receptor source: an adult with an advanced solid tumor such as melanoma, head and neck, liver or kidney cancer. Both conserved end residues are part of each CDR3. Fields, in order: J gene, V gene, D gene, clone size, CDR3 DNA, CDR3 protein. A D gene is named only where the DNA matches it firmly. The size of a clone is reported for some rows only, either as once, few or many, or as a class for expanded clones.

J gene: TRBJ2-5
V gene: TRBV30
D gene: .
clone size: .
CDR3 DNA: TGTGCCTGGAGTGGACTACCCGGAGAGACCCAGTACTTC
CDR3 protein: CAWSGLPGETQYF

J gene: TRBJ1-1
V gene: TRBV18
D gene: .
clone size: .
CDR3 DNA: TGTGCCAGCTCACCAGGACCCAATGAAGCTTTCTTT
CDR3 protein: CASSPGPNEAFF

J gene: TRBJ2-7
V gene: TRBV28
D gene: TRBD2
clone size: .
CDR3 DNA: TGTGCCAGCAGTACGACTAGCGGGAGCTCCTACGAGCAGTACTTC
CDR3 protein: CASSTTSGSSYEQYF

J gene: TRBJ1-4
V gene: TRBV19
D gene: .
clone size: .
CDR3 DNA: TGTGCCAGTAGGCGGACTGGGGCGGCGGCAACTAATGAAAAACTGTTTTTT
CDR3 protein: CASRRTGAAATNEKLFF

J gene: TRBJ2-1
V gene: TRBV18
D gene: .
clone size: .
CDR3 DNA: TGTGCCACCCAGGAGACAGAGAGCTACAATGAGCAGTTCTTC
CDR3 protein: CATQETESYNEQFF

J gene: TRBJ2-6
V gene: TRBV19
D gene: TRBD1
clone size: .
CDR3 DNA: TGTGCCAGTACCCTAGACAGGGCTGGGGCCAACGTCCTGACTTTC
CDR3 protein: CASTLDRAGANVLTF

J gene: TRBJ2-5
V gene: TRBV5-1
D gene: TRBD2
clone size: .
CDR3 DNA: TGCGCCAGCACCCCGGCTAGCGGGGGTATTGGAGAGACCCAGTACTTC
CDR3 protein: CASTPASGGIGETQYF

J gene: TRBJ1-1
V gene: TRBV29-1
D gene: TRBD1
clone size: .
CDR3 DNA: TGCAGCGTTGAAAAGGGGGCGCTTGGTATGAACACTGAAGCTTTCTTT
CDR3 protein: CSVEKGALGMNTEAFF

J gene: TRBJ2-2
V gene: TRBV6-1
D gene: .
clone size: .
CDR3 DNA: TGTGCCAGCAGTGAAGGCAGGGGAGGTACCGGGGAGCTGTTTTTT
CDR3 protein: CASSEGRGGTGELFF

J gene: TRBJ1-5
V gene: TRBV30
D gene: .
clone size: .
CDR3 DNA: TGTGCCTGGAGTGTAAAGGATAATCAGCCCCAGCATTTT
CDR3 protein: CAWSVKDNQPQHF

J gene: TRBJ1-2
V gene: TRBV5-1
D gene: TRBD1
clone size: once
CDR3 DNA: TGCGCCAGCAGCACCGGACAGGGACAGAGCTATGGCTACACCTTC
CDR3 protein: CASSTGQGQSYGYTF

J gene: TRBJ2-2
V gene: TRBV11-1
D gene: .
clone size: .
CDR3 DNA: TGTGCCAGCAGCTTTAGGGGGGCGCTTACCGGGGAGCTGTTTTTT
CDR3 protein: CASSFRGALTGELFF

J gene: TRBJ2-3
V gene: TRBV5-1
D gene: .
clone size: .
CDR3 DNA: TGCGCCAGCTCCCGGGGAGACGGCACAGATACGCAGTATTTT
CDR3 protein: CASSRGDGTDTQYF

J gene: TRBJ1-4
V gene: TRBV5-1
D gene: TRBD1
clone size: .
CDR3 DNA: TGCGCCAGCAGCCCGGGACAGGGTGGCGAAAAACTGTTTTTT
CDR3 protein: CASSPGQGGEKLFF

J gene: TRBJ1-3
V gene: TRBV7-8
D gene: TRBD1
clone size: .
CDR3 DNA: TGTGCCAGCAGCTTAGCTGGGACAGGGCCTGGAAACACCATATATTTT
CDR3 protein: CASSLAGTGPGNTIYF

J gene: TRBJ2-7
V gene: TRBV18
D gene: .
clone size: .
CDR3 DNA: TGTGCCAGCTCACCACCTTGGGGGCAGGAAGACTACGAGCAGTACTTC
CDR3 protein: CASSPPWGQEDYEQYF

J gene: TRBJ2-7
V gene: TRBV30
D gene: .
clone size: .
CDR3 DNA: TGTGCCTGGAGTGGCATAACCGCTAGCATATACGAGCAGTACTTC
CDR3 protein: CAWSGITASIYEQYF

J gene: TRBJ1-1
V gene: TRBV9
D gene: TRBD1
clone size: .
CDR3 DNA: TGTGCCAGCAGCGATAGGGACAGTCCTCCCGAAGCTTTCTTT
CDR3 protein: CASSDRDSPPEAFF

J gene: TRBJ2-7
V gene: TRBV4-1
D gene: .
clone size: few
CDR3 DNA: TGCGCCAGCAGCCGCCTCGGGGAGTCCTACGAGCAGTACTTC
CDR3 protein: CASSRLGESYEQYF

J gene: TRBJ1-3
V gene: TRBV19
D gene: .
clone size: .
CDR3 DNA: TGTGCCAGTAGCCCCCAGAGTTCTTCCGGAAACACCATATATTTT
CDR3 protein: CASSPQSSSGNTIYF

J gene: TRBJ2-2
V gene: TRBV5-1
D gene: TRBD2
clone size: few
CDR3 DNA: TGCGCCAGCAGCGACACTAGCGGGAGATTTTCCGGGGAGCTGTTTTTT
CDR3 protein: CASSDTSGRFSGELFF

J gene: TRBJ1-2
V gene: TRBV6-5
D gene: .
clone size: few
CDR3 DNA: TGTGCCAGCTCAAAGGGTTTGGGGGGCTACACCTTC
CDR3 protein: CASSKGLGGYTF

J gene: TRBJ2-5
V gene: TRBV11-2
D gene: .
clone size: .
CDR3 DNA: TGTGCCAGCAGCTACCCAGGGTCCGAGACCCAGTACTTC
CDR3 protein: CASSYPGSETQYF

J gene: TRBJ1-1
V gene: TRBV2
D gene: .
clone size: once
CDR3 DNA: TGTGCCAGCACCCAGGGGAACACTGAAGCTTTCTTT
CDR3 protein: CASTQGNTEAFF

J gene: TRBJ1-2
V gene: TRBV18
D gene: TRBD1
clone size: .
CDR3 DNA: TGTGCCAGCTCTCCCCCCGGCCAGGGGGCCTATGGCTACACCTTC
CDR3 protein: CASSPPGQGAYGYTF

J gene: TRBJ1-3
V gene: TRBV6-5
D gene: .
clone size: .
CDR3 DNA: TGTGCCAGCAGTTACGGTGGCAGCTCTGGAAACACCATATATTTT
CDR3 protein: CASSYGGSSGNTIYF

J gene: TRBJ2-1
V gene: TRBV10-3
D gene: .
clone size: once
CDR3 DNA: TGTGCCATCGAGAGACAGCCGTTCAATGAGCAGTTCTTC
CDR3 protein: CAIERQPFNEQFF

J gene: TRBJ1-1
V gene: TRBV5-1
D gene: .
clone size: .
CDR3 DNA: TGCGCCAGCAGCGAGGGTATGAACACTGAAGCTTTCTTT
CDR3 protein: CASSEGMNTEAFF

J gene: TRBJ2-5
V gene: TRBV30
D gene: .
clone size: .
CDR3 DNA: TGTGCCTGGACCGGCGGTAGGTCAGACGCCACGACCCAGTACTTC
CDR3 protein: CAWTGGRSDATTQYF

J gene: TRBJ2-7
V gene: TRBV6-1
D gene: TRBD1
clone size: .
CDR3 DNA: TGTGCCAGCAGTGAGACCGGGACAGGATCCTACGAGCAGTACTTC
CDR3 protein: CASSETGTGSYEQYF

J gene: TRBJ2-1
V gene: TRBV18
D gene: .
clone size: few
CDR3 DNA: TGTGCCAGCTCCTCAGGGGCGGCGAACAATGAGCAGTTCTTC
CDR3 protein: CASSSGAANNEQFF

J gene: TRBJ2-1
V gene: TRBV30
D gene: .
clone size: .
CDR3 DNA: TGTGCCTGGAGTCCCTGGAATGAGCAGTTCTTC
CDR3 protein: CAWSPWNEQFF

J gene: TRBJ1-5
V gene: TRBV27
D gene: TRBD1
clone size: .
CDR3 DNA: TGTGCCAGCAGTCGGGACAGGGGTTCGCCCCAGCATTTT
CDR3 protein: CASSRDRGSPQHF

J gene: TRBJ2-5
V gene: TRBV11-2
D gene: .
clone size: .
CDR3 DNA: TGTGCCAGCAGCTTTTCTGGGGGCTCTGAGACCCAGTACTTC
CDR3 protein: CASSFSGGSETQYF

J gene: TRBJ2-1
V gene: TRBV11-1
D gene: TRBD2
clone size: .
CDR3 DNA: TGTGCCAGCAGGGAAAGCGGGGGGGCCATCAATGAGCAGTTCTTC
CDR3 protein: CASRESGGAINEQFF

J gene: TRBJ2-1
V gene: TRBV30
D gene: .
clone size: .
CDR3 DNA: TGTGCCTGGAGTGGTGGTGGAGGGCATGGGTCCTACAATGAGCAGTTCTTC
CDR3 protein: CAWSGGGGHGSYNEQFF

J gene: TRBJ1-5
V gene: TRBV30
D gene: .
clone size: .
CDR3 DNA: TGTGCCTGGAGTGTACCGGGAGGGTTCGACAATCAGCCCCAGCATTTT
CDR3 protein: CAWSVPGGFDNQPQHF

J gene: TRBJ2-1
V gene: TRBV5-5
D gene: TRBD2
clone size: .
CDR3 DNA: TGTGCCAGCAGCATGACTAGCGGGGGGGCATTCCGGTTCTTC
CDR3 protein: CASSMTSGGAFRFF

J gene: TRBJ2-2
V gene: TRBV29-1
D gene: TRBD1
clone size: .
CDR3 DNA: TGCAGCGTGATAACAGGGGACACCGGGGAGCTGTTTTTT
CDR3 protein: CSVITGDTGELFF

J gene: TRBJ1-2
V gene: TRBV28
D gene: TRBD1
clone size: .
CDR3 DNA: TGTGCCAGCACTATACAGGGGAACTATGGCTACACCTTC
CDR3 protein: CASTIQGNYGYTF

J gene: TRBJ2-3
V gene: TRBV14
D gene: .
clone size: once
CDR3 DNA: TGTGCCAGCAGCCCCACCAGTTCTAGCACAGATACGCAGTATTTT
CDR3 protein: CASSPTSSSTDTQYF

J gene: TRBJ1-2
V gene: TRBV5-4
D gene: TRBD1
clone size: .
CDR3 DNA: TGTGCCAGCAGCGCGGGACAGGGTATGCTTGGCTACACCTTC
CDR3 protein: CASSAGQGMLGYTF

J gene: TRBJ2-1
V gene: TRBV10-1
D gene: .
clone size: .
CDR3 DNA: TGCGCCAGCTCTAACGGGGGAGCCAATGAGCAGTTCTTC
CDR3 protein: CASSNGGANEQFF

J gene: TRBJ2-5
V gene: TRBV7-6
D gene: .
clone size: .
CDR3 DNA: TGTGCCAGCAGCTTCTCAGGGGGGGATACAGAGACCCAGTACTTC
CDR3 protein: CASSFSGGDTETQYF

J gene: TRBJ2-5
V gene: TRBV18
D gene: TRBD2
clone size: .
CDR3 DNA: TGTGCCAGCTCACCACCGGGACTAGGTGGGCTGGAGACCCAGTACTTC
CDR3 protein: CASSPPGLGGLETQYF

J gene: TRBJ2-7
V gene: TRBV7-2
D gene: .
clone size: .
CDR3 DNA: TGTGCCAGCAGCCCCGGTGGGGGAATACGGGGGTACGAGCAGTACTTC
CDR3 protein: CASSPGGGIRGYEQYF

J gene: TRBJ2-7
V gene: TRBV5-5
D gene: .
clone size: .
CDR3 DNA: TGTGCCAGCAGTCCCTTAATCAGGGGCCAAAACACCTACGAGCAGTACTTC
CDR3 protein: CASSPLIRGQNTYEQYF

J gene: TRBJ2-7
V gene: TRBV7-8
D gene: .
clone size: .
CDR3 DNA: TGTGCCAGCAGCTTAGGGACAGCCTCCTACGAGCAGTACTTC
CDR3 protein: CASSLGTASYEQYF

J gene: TRBJ1-1
V gene: TRBV28
D gene: .
clone size: .
CDR3 DNA: TGTGCCAGCAGCACCACTATGAACACTGAAGCTTTCTTT
CDR3 protein: CASSTTMNTEAFF

J gene: TRBJ2-1
V gene: TRBV28
D gene: TRBD1
clone size: .
CDR3 DNA: TGTGCCAGCAGGCACGGGACAGGGAAATACAATGAGCAGTTCTTC
CDR3 protein: CASRHGTGKYNEQFF